These 16 T cell receptor beta chains were all obtained from the same sample, sequenced in a study of OX40 agonist ivuxolimab in advanced cancers. Libraries were prepared by immunoSEQ multiplex PCR; TCRdb keeps only in-frame clonotypes and omits some of them. There are 25,000 to 30,000 clones in the sample; under 90% occur only once, and around 12% lies in the top ten. Here the sequenced sample was CD4+ or CD8+ T cells sorted from blood, taken in a trial of the OX40 agonist ivuxolimab. Receptors originate from an adult with an advanced solid tumor such as melanoma, head and neck, liver or kidney cancer.

The chain employs TRBV7-9 and TRBJ1-2; 9 bases line up with TRBD1. Germline CDR1 and CDR2: SEHNR and FQNEAQ (reference sequence). Trimming at V came to 1 base and at J to 2 bases, leaving 11 bases not matched to a gene. This CDR3 has 18 amino acids. CDR3 nucleotide sequence: TGTGCCAGCAGCTTAGACTCCGGGACAGGGAATTCCAACTATGGCTACACCTTC. This encodes CASSLDSGTGNSNYGYTF. The full variable domain, completed using reference TRBV7-9 and TRBJ1-2, is DTGVSQNPRHKITKRGQNVTFRCDPISEHNRLYWYRQTLGQGPEFLTYFQNEAQLEKSRLLSDRFSAERPKGSFSTLEIQRTEQGDSAMYLCASSLDSGTGNSNYGYTFGSGTRLTVV.

This clone was found a few times. The chain recombines TRBV30 with TRBJ2-3; D call uncertain. V lost 2 bases to trimming and J lost 2 bases, with 5 bases between them. The length of the CDR3 is 12 residues. The germline V gene has CDR1 GTSNPN and CDR2 SVGIG (reference sequence). CDR3 protein: CAWSWYTDTQYF. DNA for the CDR3: TGTGCCTGGAGTTGGTACACAGATACGCAGTATTTT.

A few counts support this clone. The chain links TRBV19 to TRBJ1-2; 8 bases line up with TRBD1. Germline CDR1 reads LNHDA; CDR2 reads SQIVND (reference sequence). This CDR3 spans 13 amino acids. V lost 3 bases to trimming and J lost 7 bases; unmatched junction nucleotides: 4. The CDR3 spells CASSIGQGPGYTF. CDR3 nucleotide sequence: TGTGCCAGTAGTATCGGACAGGGCCCTGGCTACACCTTC.

The chain has TRBV29-1 and TRBJ1-2; no clear D gene. The CDR3 consists of 10 residues. Germline V CDR1 and CDR2: SQVTM, ANQGSEA. Deletions cut 8 bases from V and 8 bases from J, with 12 bases between. The CDR3 region is CSCVAGGYTF. DNA for the CDR3: TGCAGCTGCGTGGCTGGGGGCTACACCTTC.

This chain uses TRBV4-1 with TRBJ2-7; 8 bases are shared with TRBD2. The length of the CDR3 is 14 residues. V lost 4 bases to trimming and J lost 4 bases; unmatched junction nucleotides: 6. Germline V CDR1 and CDR2: MGHRA, YSYEKL. CDR3 loop: CASSLSGGPYEQYF. The CDR3 DNA sequence: TGCGCCAGCAGCCTGAGCGGGGGACCTTACGAGCAGTACTTC.

V and J are TRBV27 and TRBJ2-7, with D possibly matching TRBD1 (6 bases). Germline V lookup: CDR1 MNHEY, CDR2 SMNVEV (reference sequence). V gave up 0 bases and J gave up 4 bases, with 16 bases separating them. CDR3 length: 16 residues. This CDR3 is CASSLSLRQVMYEQYF. The CDR3, as DNA: TGTGCCAGCAGTTTATCCCTTAGACAGGTGATGTACGAGCAGTACTTC.

V gene TRBV15 combines with J gene TRBJ1-3; TRBD1 matches at 7 bases. CDR1 and CDR2 (germline): LNHNV, YYDKDF (reference sequence). V shed 0 bases, J shed 2 bases, and the junction held 7 bases outside the gene matches. The length of the CDR3 is 17 residues. CDR3 in DNA: TGTGCCACCAGCAGAGACACAGGGGTGAGGCCTGGAAACACCATATATTTT. Translating it yields CATSRDTGVRPGNTIYF.

The chain carries TRBV7-8 and TRBJ2-4, with 11 bases fitting TRBD2. The J segment lost 1 base and the V segment lost 8 bases, leaving 16 bases of the junction unmatched. This CDR3 has 19 residues. Germline lookup yields CDR1 SGHVS and CDR2 FQNEAQ. The CDR3 reads CASSGGSGGAQGAKNIQYF. The CDR3 nucleotides are TGTGCCAGCTCCGGGGGTAGCGGGGGGGCCCAGGGGGCCAAAAACATTCAGTACTTC.

This clone ranks as medium-sized. J is TRBJ1-2 and V is TRBV5-6, with TRBD1 identical over 8 bases. This CDR3 is built from 14 residues. The germline gives CDR1 SGHDT, CDR2 YYEEEE. Germline trimming cut 5 bases from V and 5 bases from J; bases unmatched to any gene: 8. CDR3 region: CASRFGQGAYGYTF. In DNA form, the CDR3 reads TGTGCCAGCAGATTCGGACAGGGAGCATATGGCTACACCTTC.

The chain uses TRBV7-9 and TRBJ1-2; maybe TRBD1 (6 bases). Germline CDR1 is SEHNR and CDR2 is FQNEAQ (reference sequence). The V and J ends lost 0 bases and 7 bases respectively, with 12 bases between them. This CDR3 contains 14 residues. The chain's CDR3 is CASSLARGAPGYTF. CDR3 DNA sequence: TGTGCCAGCAGCTTAGCGCGGGGGGCGCCTGGCTACACCTTC.

V and J are TRBV18 and TRBJ2-6; no clear D. This CDR3 has 15 amino acids. V shed 2 bases and J shed 1 base, with 6 bases lying between them. The germline V gene encodes CDR1 KGHSH and CDR2 LQKENI. This CDR3 is CASSPWGSGANVLTF. The CDR3 bases are TGTGCCAGCTCACCATGGGGTTCTGGGGCCAACGTCCTGACTTTC.

This clone turned up a few times. The gene calls are TRBV13 and TRBJ2-1; 11 nucleotides line up with TRBD2. Germline-derived CDR1 and CDR2 are PRHDT and FYEKMQ (reference sequence). After removal of 4 bases from V and 0 bases from J, the junction contained 8 bases not matched to a gene. This CDR3 has 18 residues. The CDR3 is CASSSTSGGQDSYNEQFF. CDR3 nucleotide sequence: TGTGCCAGCAGCTCCACTAGCGGGGGTCAGGACTCCTACAATGAGCAGTTCTTC.

The V and J genes are TRBV10-2 and TRBJ1-1; D unresolved. The V gene lost 0 bases and the J gene lost 8 bases, with 7 bases spanning the gap. CDR3 length: 12 amino acids. CDR1 WSHSY and CDR2 SAAADI come from the germline V gene. The CDR3, as DNA: TGCGCCAGCAGTGAGTCGCAGACAGAAGCTTTCTTT. Translation gives CASSESQTEAFF.

This sequence joins TRBV11-2 and TRBJ1-1; D unclear. V dropped 0 bases and J dropped 5 bases, with 13 bases sitting between them. The CDR3 covers 15 residues. Per germline, CDR1 SGHAT and CDR2 FQNNGV. In DNA, the CDR3 is TGTGCCAGCAGCTTAGAGCCGGGGTCGTATACTGAAGCTTTCTTT. It encodes CASSLEPGSYTEAFF.

This chain connects TRBV6-5 to TRBJ1-2; 9 bases line up with TRBD1. The V segment lost 4 bases and the J segment 7 bases; nucleotides outside the gene matches: 7. Germline V gene sequence: CDR1 MNHEY, CDR2 SVGAGI. The CDR3 covers 14 residues. This CDR3 reads CASSLAQGARGYTF. CDR3 nucleotides: TGTGCCAGCAGTTTAGCACAGGGGGCGCGTGGCTACACCTTC.

The V call is TRBV2, the J call TRBJ2-7; 8 bases match TRBD1. In germline, CDR1 is SNHLY, CDR2 FYNNEI. V lost 6 bases and J lost 5; bases outside the gene matches: 15. This CDR3 comprises 16 residues. As DNA, the CDR3 is TGTGCCAGCAGGAGGGGACCCGGGACAGGAGGGGACGAGCAGTACTTC. Translation: CASRRGPGTGGDEQYF. Based on the CDR3 plus reference TRBV2 and TRBJ2-7, the full variable domain is EPEVTQTPSHQVTQMGQEVILRCVPISNHLYFYWYRQILGQKVEFLVSFYNNEISEKSEIFDDQFSVERPDGSNFTLKIRSTKLEDSAMYFCASRRGPGTGGDEQYFGPGTRLTVT.